This T cell receptor beta chain was recovered during a study of blood T cells in healthy people across ages. This clonotype was detected many times. Antigen: not known. General study findings and limits: Observed TCR beta diversity per million T cells went down as age went up. This fall followed a roughly linear course with age.

The amount of total RNA extracted per sample was at least 6 micrograms. The CDR3 has 15 amino acids. V dropped 1 base and J dropped 5; count of bases not matched to a gene: 5. The germline gives CDR1 SGHAT, CDR2 FQDESV (reference sequence). Next came a second PCR, run for about 6 to 11 cycles, which used a sample-barcoded 5' primer along with a J-beta primer mix. Through a template-switch adaptor with 12 random nucleotides, each cDNA molecule received a tag. Per sample, CDR3-containing paired-end reads numbered at least 2.5 million. MiXCR was run by TCRdb on the 5' RACE reads, yielding one entry per CDR3 protein. The sample carries about 630,000 distinct CDR3 sequences, around 21% recorded once.

The material sequenced was blood. The chain employs TRBV11-1 and TRBJ2-5; 9 bases agree with TRBD1. This TCR came from a man in his 70s in good health. This chain's CDR3 is CASSLDTGGYETQYF. The CDR3 region has the DNA TGTGCCAGCAGCTTAGACACAGGGGGCTACGAGACCCAGTACTTC.